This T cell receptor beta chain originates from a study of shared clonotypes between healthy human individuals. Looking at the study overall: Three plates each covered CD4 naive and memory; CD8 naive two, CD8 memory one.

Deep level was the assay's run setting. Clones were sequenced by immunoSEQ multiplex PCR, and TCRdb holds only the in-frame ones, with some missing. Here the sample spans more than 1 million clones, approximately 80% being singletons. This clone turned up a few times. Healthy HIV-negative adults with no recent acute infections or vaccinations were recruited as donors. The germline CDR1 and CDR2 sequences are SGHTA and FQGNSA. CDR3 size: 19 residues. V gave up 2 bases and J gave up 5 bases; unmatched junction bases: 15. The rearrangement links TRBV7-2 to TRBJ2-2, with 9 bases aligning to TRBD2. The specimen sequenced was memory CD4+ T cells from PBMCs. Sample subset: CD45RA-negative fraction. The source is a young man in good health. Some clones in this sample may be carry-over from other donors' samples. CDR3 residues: CASSLPLSGSATQTGELFF. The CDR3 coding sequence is TGTGCCAGCAGCTTACCGCTTAGCGGGAGCGCCACCCAAACCGGGGAGCTGTTTTTT.